The 22 T cell receptor beta chains listed next were all sequenced from one sample in a study of Ad26.COV2.S vaccination and SARS-CoV-2 variants. The treatment: some 20 received Ad26.COV2.S at low or high dose, single or two shots; a few received placebo; per-sample allocation not given. The study sampled participants on day 63 after the first vaccine or placebo injection. Profiled with immunoSEQ multiplex PCR; TCRdb holds only in-frame clones, not every one. The sample includes about 370,000 clones, about 89% of them seen just once. The specimen was peripheral blood, collected in a trial of Ad26.COV2.S vaccine versus placebo. All receptors come from a person aged 18-65 years who received the Ad26.COV2.S COVID-19 vaccine or a placebo.

V is TRBV19 and J is TRBJ2-3; 7 bases are a match to TRBD2. Germline V lookup: CDR1 LNHDA, CDR2 SQIVND (reference sequence). This CDR3 has 16 residues. V dropped 6 bases and J dropped 3; count of bases not matched to a gene: 12. CDR3 nucleotides: TGTGCCAGTAGCCCCGGGGTAGGGGAGGGTACAGATACGCAGTATTTT. This gives the protein CASSPGVGEGTDTQYF.

J is TRBJ2-7 and V is TRBV2; D might be TRBD1 or TRBD2, each matching 6 bases. Between the trimmed V and J ends, which lost 4 bases and 2 bases, there was a span of 12 bases. The CDR3 contains 14 residues. In germline, CDR1 is SNHLY, CDR2 FYNNEI. The CDR3 region is CASSGHREAYEQYF. DNA for the CDR3: TGTGCCAGCAGTGGGCACAGGGAGGCCTACGAGCAGTACTTC.

The chain employs TRBV6-5 and TRBJ2-7, with TRBD1 as a possible D gene (5 bases). CDR1 and CDR2 (germline): MNHEY, SVGAGI. Trimming cost V 1 base and J 7 bases, with 11 bases left between them. The CDR3 loop spans 13 amino acids. CDR3: CASSYLLKGEQYF. CDR3 bases: TGTGCCAGCAGTTACTTGCTGAAGGGGGAGCAGTACTTC.

The chain is built from TRBV7-2 and TRBJ2-1; 9 nucleotides agree with TRBD2. There are 15 residues in the CDR3. Germline trimming cut 1 base from V and 10 bases from J; bases unmatched to any gene: 8. Germline values: CDR1 SGHTA, CDR2 FQGNSA. The CDR3 nucleotides read TGTGCCAGCAGCTTAGGCGGGAGGGCCGGGGAAGAGCAGTTCTTC. Translated: CASSLGGRAGEEQFF.

J is TRBJ2-1 and V is TRBV29-1; no clear D gene. CDR3 size: 10 residues. Trimming cost V 7 bases and J 9 bases, with 10 bases left between them. Germline assignment: CDR1 SQVTM and CDR2 ANQGSEA. The CDR3 nucleotides read TGCAGCGCGGGTGGGGTTGAGCAGTTCTTC. It is translated as CSAGGVEQFF.

The rearrangement links TRBV28 to TRBJ2-1; a weak D match, TRBD2 (5 bases). This CDR3 contains 12 residues. Per germline, CDR1 MDHEN and CDR2 SYDVKM. V was pared by 6 bases and J by 10 bases, with 13 bases between. The CDR3, as DNA: TGTGCCAGCAGCACGGCAGGAGGAGAGCAGTTCTTC. Amino acids: CASSTAGGEQFF.

The chain recombines TRBV7-3 with TRBJ2-2; D unresolved. Per germline, CDR1 SGHTA and CDR2 FQGTGA. V was shortened by 0 bases and J by 4 bases, with 6 bases between the two germline ends. This CDR3 is built from 14 residues. Written as DNA, the CDR3 is TGTGCCAGCAGCTTAACAGGGCCCACCGGGGAGCTGTTTTTT. Translated: CASSLTGPTGELFF.

This rearrangement joins TRBV5-1 to TRBJ2-7; TRBD1 matches 8 bases. V trimming: 2 bases; J trimming: 4 bases; junction bases outside the gene matches: 5. In germline, CDR1 is SGHRS, CDR2 YFSETQ. The CDR3 is made up of 14 amino acids. The CDR3 bases are TGCGCCAGCAGCTTCAGCACAGGGGGATACGAGCAGTACTTC. It is translated as CASSFSTGGYEQYF.

This clone appeared once. The chain links TRBV29-1 to TRBJ2-7; the match to TRBD2 covers 10 bases. The ends lost 2 bases at V and 7 bases at J; junction bases unmatched: 11. The CDR3 has 15 amino acids. Germline V CDR1 and CDR2: SQVTM, ANQGSEA. CDR3 loop: CSVEKLLAGEGEQYF. In nucleotides, the CDR3 is TGCAGCGTTGAAAAACTTCTAGCGGGAGAGGGAGAGCAGTACTTC.

This clone was seen just once. This chain uses TRBV12-3 or TRBV12-4 with TRBJ1-2; no firm D call. Trimming took off 7 bases at V and 0 bases at J, with 9 bases between the two ends. The CDR3 has 13 residues. CDR3 DNA sequence: TGTGCCAGCACTCCTACAGCTAACTATGGCTACACCTTC. Its translation: CASTPTANYGYTF.

The table lists this clone with a count of one. The chain is built from TRBV9 and TRBJ2-1; D is undetermined. CDR1 is SGDLS, CDR2 YYNGEE, per germline. The V end lost 0 bases, the J end lost 0 bases, and 10 bases lay between the germline ends. CDR3 length equals 16 residues. In DNA form, the CDR3 reads TGTGCCAGCAGCGTAGACGACTCTTACTCCTACAATGAGCAGTTCTTC. It is translated as CASSVDDSYSYNEQFF.

This chain joins TRBV2 and TRBJ2-1; D is unclear. CDR1 is SNHLY, CDR2 FYNNEI, per germline. The V gene lost 6 bases and the J gene lost 0 bases, with 9 bases spanning the gap. The CDR3 runs to 14 residues. CDR3 amino acids: CASRADFSYNEQFF. CDR3 sequence (DNA): TGTGCCAGCAGGGCGGATTTCTCCTACAATGAGCAGTTCTTC.

This clone showed up just a few times. The rearrangement joins TRBV4-3 to TRBJ2-2, with 7 bases aligning to TRBD1. After removal of 1 base from V and 0 bases from J, the junction contained 14 bases not matched to a gene. Germline V gives CDR1 LGHNA, CDR2 YSLEER. The CDR3 is 20 amino acids. CDR3 sequence (DNA): TGCGCCAGCAGCCAAGCGATATCAGGGGGTGCGTTTGCGAACACCGGGGAGCTGTTTTTT. Translation: CASSQAISGGAFANTGELFF.

The chain couples TRBV28 to TRBJ1-4; 7 bases map to TRBD1. Trimming cost V 5 bases and J 3 bases; bases outside gene matches: 21. CDR1 and CDR2 from the germline V gene are MDHEN and SYDVKM. The CDR3 covers 20 residues. CDR3 sequence reads: CASSTRLGAGGWLSNEKLFF. The DNA for the CDR3 is TGTGCCAGCAGTACCCGATTGGGCGCAGGGGGGTGGCTCTCTAATGAAAAACTGTTTTTT. The full variable domain, its missing parts supplied by reference TRBV28 and TRBJ1-4, is DVKVTQSSRYLVKRTGEKVFLECVQDMDHENMFWYRQDPGLGLRLIYFSYDVKMKEKGDIPEGYSVSREKKERFSLILESASTNQTSMYLCASSTRLGAGGWLSNEKLFFGSGTQLSVL.

This chain connects TRBV19 to TRBJ2-3; maybe TRBD2 (5 bases). V lost 3 bases and J lost 8, with 12 bases in between. Germline CDR1 is LNHDA and CDR2 is SQIVND (reference sequence). This CDR3 is built from 13 residues. The CDR3 spells CASSIVGVPTQYF. The CDR3 coding sequence is TGTGCCAGTAGTATTGTGGGAGTGCCTACGCAGTATTTT.

The chain employs TRBV4-1 and TRBJ2-7; no firm D call. The length of the CDR3 is 14 residues. V gave up 4 bases and J gave up 1 base, with 11 bases separating them. Looked up from germline, CDR1 is MGHRA and CDR2 is YSYEKL. CDR3 loop: CASSLMRWSYEQYF. DNA for the CDR3: TGCGCCAGCAGCCTCATGAGATGGTCCTACGAGCAGTACTTC.

The genes are TRBV6-1 and TRBJ1-5; D unresolved. Trimming left V 1 base short and J 6 bases short, with 10 bases between. Germline CDR1 is MNHNS and CDR2 is SASEGT. This CDR3 comprises 14 residues. CDR3 sequence (DNA): TGTGCCAGCAGTGAAGGAGCAGCCAGTCAGCCCCAGCATTTT. This gives the protein CASSEGAASQPQHF.

This clone was found once. The rearrangement links TRBV6-2 or TRBV6-3 to TRBJ2-3; D tentatively fits TRBD1 or TRBD2 (6 bases each). V was clipped by 4 bases and J by 0 bases, with 11 bases between them. The CDR3 is 15 amino acids. Looked up from germline, CDR1 is MNHEY and CDR2 is SVGEGT. The CDR3 is CASSSSGASTDTQYF. CDR3 coding DNA: TGTGCCAGCAGTTCCTCGGGGGCAAGCACAGATACGCAGTATTTT.

The V and J genes are TRBV6-2 or TRBV6-3 and TRBJ2-2; 10 bases fit TRBD2. J gave up 6 bases and V 2 bases, and 3 bases lay outside the gene matches. CDR3 length: 15 residues. Per germline, CDR1 MNHEY and CDR2 SVGEGT. The CDR3 protein is CASSYLAGVSGELFF. CDR3 sequence (DNA): TGTGCCAGCAGTTACCTAGCGGGAGTCTCCGGGGAGCTGTTTTTT.

In the case of this clone: Within the sample, other DNA sequences also encode this same CDR3. The chain couples TRBV5-1 to TRBJ2-7; 9 nucleotides line up with TRBD2. V shed 2 bases and J 4 bases; nucleotides not matched to a gene: 13. CDR1 and CDR2 (germline): SGHRS, YFSETQ. The CDR3 has 17 amino acids. CDR3 in amino acids: CASSLWGSGSNAYEQYF. In DNA, the CDR3 is TGCGCCAGCAGCTTATGGGGTAGCGGGAGTAATGCGTACGAGCAGTACTTC.

This clone was found once. V and J are TRBV28 and TRBJ1-5, with D tentatively TRBD1 (6 bases). V lost 4 bases and J 0 bases, leaving 13 bases between the germline ends. CDR3 length: 16 amino acids. Germline CDR1 and CDR2: MDHEN and SYDVKM. CDR3 residues: CASSWGGLGSNQPQHF. DNA of the CDR3: TGTGCCAGCAGTTGGGGGGGCCTCGGTAGCAATCAGCCCCAGCATTTT.

The V and J genes are TRBV28 and TRBJ2-1; possible D gene TRBD2, 5 bases. Germline CDR1 is MDHEN and CDR2 is SYDVKM. The CDR3 is 15 residues long. The germline V and J ends were trimmed by 6 bases and 8 bases, with 20 bases remaining between them. CDR3 amino acids: CASRYTRNSGDEQFF. The CDR3 DNA is TGTGCCAGCAGATATACAAGGAATTCCGGGGATGAGCAGTTCTTC.